These 15 T cell receptor beta chains originate from one sample sequenced in a study of cytomegalovirus exposure and HLA in healthy donors. The PCR was carried out with 60 Vbeta primers and 13 Jbeta primers. Data came from immunoSEQ multiplex PCR; TCRdb stores just in-frame clones and leaves some out. Among about 160,000 clones listed, roughly 80% were seen once. The source material was PBMCs. These receptors all stem from a woman under 40 in good health and CMV-seronegative.

The chain links TRBV19 to TRBJ2-3; TRBD2 agrees at 15 bases. Trimming at V came to 5 bases and at J to 4 bases, leaving 1 base not matched to a gene. The germline V gene encodes CDR1 LNHDA and CDR2 SQIVND (reference sequence). The CDR3 has 15 amino acids. The CDR3 loop is CASSWTSGGADTQYF. In DNA form, the CDR3 reads TGTGCCAGTAGTTGGACTAGCGGGGGGGCAGATACGCAGTATTTT.

Only one count was recorded for this clone. The chain is built from TRBV19 and TRBJ1-2; D perhaps matches TRBD1 (6 bases). Germline CDR1 and CDR2: LNHDA and SQIVND (reference sequence). CDR3 length equals 13 residues. Trimming shortened V by 5 bases and J by 7 bases, and 14 bases separated the two germline ends. CDR3 loop: CASSALRGSGYTF. CDR3 DNA sequence: TGTGCCAGTAGTGCCCTCAGGGGATCTGGCTACACCTTC.

This clone has only a few counts. The J gene is TRBJ1-6, the V gene TRBV30; no clear D. CDR1 is GTSNPN, CDR2 SVGIG, per germline (reference sequence). V was cut by 1 base and J by 9 bases, with 10 bases left in between. The CDR3 runs 13 residues. CDR3 bases: TGTGCCTGGAGTGAAGGCGGAGCTTCACCCCTCCACTTT. Residues: CAWSEGGASPLHF.

The chain recombines TRBV19 with TRBJ2-5; 7 bases match TRBD1. Germline lookup yields CDR1 LNHDA and CDR2 SQIVND (reference sequence). The CDR3 has 13 residues. V lost 5 bases, J lost 2 bases, and 2 bases stayed unmatched. The CDR3 DNA reads as TGTGCCAGTAGTCCGGGACAGCAAGAGACCCAGTACTTC. Residues: CASSPGQQETQYF.

This chain's CDR3 is CASREETEAFF. CDR3 sequence (DNA): TGTGCCAGCCGAGAGGAGACTGAAGCTTTCTTT. V and J are TRBV18 and TRBJ1-1; D ambiguous. The CDR3 contains 11 residues. V was trimmed by 8 bases and J by 5 bases, leaving 9 bases between them. Per germline, CDR1 KGHSH and CDR2 LQKENI.

The chain combines TRBV10-3 with TRBJ2-4, with a tentative D call TRBD1 (7 bases). CDR1 is ENHRY and CDR2 is SYGVKD in the germline V gene. The V end was cut by 6 bases, the J end by 6 bases, with 21 bases between. CDR3 size: 16 residues. The CDR3 sequence is CAIRDPRDRSSNIQYF. DNA for the CDR3: TGTGCCATCAGGGACCCGCGGGACAGAAGTTCAAACATTCAGTACTTC.

J is TRBJ1-2 and V is TRBV5-1, with TRBD1 matching over 8 bases. The CDR3 length is 13 residues. The germline gives CDR1 SGHRS, CDR2 YFSETQ. V gave up 4 bases and J gave up 4 bases; unmatched junction bases: 3. CDR3 sequence: CASSMTGAYGYTF. The CDR3 DNA follows: TGCGCCAGCAGCATGACAGGGGCCTATGGCTACACCTTC.

This chain uses TRBV30 with TRBJ2-5; possibly TRBD1 for D (7 bases). V was shortened by 2 bases and J by 4 bases, with 14 bases between the two germline ends. This CDR3 has 14 residues. Germline CDR1 reads GTSNPN; CDR2 reads SVGIG (reference sequence). Written as DNA, the CDR3 is TGTGCCTGGAGTAACCAGGGGGGATCAGAGACCCAGTACTTC. It codes for CAWSNQGGSETQYF.

Comments on this clone: No conserved phenylalanine or tryptophan ends this CDR3, so it is likely a read error. The chain recombines TRBV14 with TRBJ2-7; possibly TRBD2 for D (6 bases). This CDR3 is 17 amino acids long. Germline V CDR1 and CDR2: SGHDN, FVKESK. Trimming took off 2 bases at V and 0 bases at J, with 17 bases between the two ends. CDR3 amino acids: CASSQSGGNPTSYEQYL. The DNA for the CDR3 is TGTGCCAGCAGCCAAAGTGGAGGGAACCCTACCTCCTACGAGCAGTACCTC.

This chain uses TRBV2 with TRBJ1-5, with TRBD1 as a possible D gene (6 bases). V lost 7 bases, J lost 4 bases, and 17 bases lay in between. The CDR3 runs 15 residues. The germline CDR1 and CDR2 sequences are SNHLY and FYNNEI. The CDR3, as DNA: TGTGCCAGCACCGCGACAGGAACAGGGAATCAGCCCCAGCATTTT. As protein: CASTATGTGNQPQHF. The full variable domain, rest sourced from reference TRBV2 and TRBJ1-5, is EPEVTQTPSHQVTQMGQEVILRCVPISNHLYFYWYRQILGQKVEFLVSFYNNEISEKSEIFDDQFSVERPDGSNFTLKIRSTKLEDSAMYFCASTATGTGNQPQHFGDGTRLSIL.

This sequence joins TRBV16 and TRBJ1-5, with 9 bases that match TRBD1. There are 15 residues in the CDR3. The V segment lost 0 bases and the J segment 7 bases; nucleotides outside the gene matches: 4. Germline loops: CDR1 KGHSY, CDR2 FQNENV. CDR3 in DNA: TGTGCCAGCAGCCAATCGTGGACAGGGGAACAGCCCCAGCATTTT. Its protein product is CASSQSWTGEQPQHF.

A word on this clone: The junction does not match germline at one end; this may be a read error. This chain connects TRBV10-3 to TRBJ1-2, with 7 bases aligning to TRBD1. The CDR3 is 13 residues long. CDR1 and CDR2 (germline): ENHRY, SYGVKD. As DNA, the CDR3 is TGTGCCATCACACAGGGGTTCAACTATGGCCACACCTTC. This gives the protein CAITQGFNYGHTF.

The CDR3 DNA reads as TGTGCCAGCGGCACCGGGACAGGGGATAGGTACGAGCAGTACTTC. This sequence encodes CASGTGTGDRYEQYF. The V and J genes are TRBV2 and TRBJ2-7; 10 positions agree with TRBD1. V shed 8 bases, J shed 4 bases, and the junction held 11 bases outside the gene matches. Germline loops: CDR1 SNHLY, CDR2 FYNNEI. The CDR3 extends over 15 amino acids.

Concerning this clone: Other DNA sequences in the same sample also yield this CDR3. The chain has TRBV5-1 and TRBJ1-4, with 8 positions matching TRBD1. V dropped 3 bases and J dropped 8; count of bases not matched to a gene: 6. This CDR3 is 14 amino acids long. Germline CDR1 SGHRS, CDR2 YFSETQ. The CDR3 DNA reads TGCGCCAGCAGCTCCGGGACAGGAGGAGAAAAACTGTTTTTT. Its protein is CASSSGTGGEKLFF.

This chain connects TRBV2 to TRBJ1-2; D remains unclear. V was clipped by 5 bases and J by 2 bases, with 9 bases between them. Germline CDR1 SNHLY, CDR2 FYNNEI. The CDR3 sequence is 13 residues long. CDR3 DNA: TGTGCCAGCAGTAGCGGGAACAACTATGGCTACACCTTC. Translating gives CASSSGNNYGYTF. Together with reference TRBV2 and TRBJ1-2, the CDR3 gives the full variable domain: EPEVTQTPSHQVTQMGQEVILRCVPISNHLYFYWYRQILGQKVEFLVSFYNNEISEKSEIFDDQFSVERPDGSNFTLKIRSTKLEDSAMYFCASSSGNNYGYTFGSGTRLTVV.